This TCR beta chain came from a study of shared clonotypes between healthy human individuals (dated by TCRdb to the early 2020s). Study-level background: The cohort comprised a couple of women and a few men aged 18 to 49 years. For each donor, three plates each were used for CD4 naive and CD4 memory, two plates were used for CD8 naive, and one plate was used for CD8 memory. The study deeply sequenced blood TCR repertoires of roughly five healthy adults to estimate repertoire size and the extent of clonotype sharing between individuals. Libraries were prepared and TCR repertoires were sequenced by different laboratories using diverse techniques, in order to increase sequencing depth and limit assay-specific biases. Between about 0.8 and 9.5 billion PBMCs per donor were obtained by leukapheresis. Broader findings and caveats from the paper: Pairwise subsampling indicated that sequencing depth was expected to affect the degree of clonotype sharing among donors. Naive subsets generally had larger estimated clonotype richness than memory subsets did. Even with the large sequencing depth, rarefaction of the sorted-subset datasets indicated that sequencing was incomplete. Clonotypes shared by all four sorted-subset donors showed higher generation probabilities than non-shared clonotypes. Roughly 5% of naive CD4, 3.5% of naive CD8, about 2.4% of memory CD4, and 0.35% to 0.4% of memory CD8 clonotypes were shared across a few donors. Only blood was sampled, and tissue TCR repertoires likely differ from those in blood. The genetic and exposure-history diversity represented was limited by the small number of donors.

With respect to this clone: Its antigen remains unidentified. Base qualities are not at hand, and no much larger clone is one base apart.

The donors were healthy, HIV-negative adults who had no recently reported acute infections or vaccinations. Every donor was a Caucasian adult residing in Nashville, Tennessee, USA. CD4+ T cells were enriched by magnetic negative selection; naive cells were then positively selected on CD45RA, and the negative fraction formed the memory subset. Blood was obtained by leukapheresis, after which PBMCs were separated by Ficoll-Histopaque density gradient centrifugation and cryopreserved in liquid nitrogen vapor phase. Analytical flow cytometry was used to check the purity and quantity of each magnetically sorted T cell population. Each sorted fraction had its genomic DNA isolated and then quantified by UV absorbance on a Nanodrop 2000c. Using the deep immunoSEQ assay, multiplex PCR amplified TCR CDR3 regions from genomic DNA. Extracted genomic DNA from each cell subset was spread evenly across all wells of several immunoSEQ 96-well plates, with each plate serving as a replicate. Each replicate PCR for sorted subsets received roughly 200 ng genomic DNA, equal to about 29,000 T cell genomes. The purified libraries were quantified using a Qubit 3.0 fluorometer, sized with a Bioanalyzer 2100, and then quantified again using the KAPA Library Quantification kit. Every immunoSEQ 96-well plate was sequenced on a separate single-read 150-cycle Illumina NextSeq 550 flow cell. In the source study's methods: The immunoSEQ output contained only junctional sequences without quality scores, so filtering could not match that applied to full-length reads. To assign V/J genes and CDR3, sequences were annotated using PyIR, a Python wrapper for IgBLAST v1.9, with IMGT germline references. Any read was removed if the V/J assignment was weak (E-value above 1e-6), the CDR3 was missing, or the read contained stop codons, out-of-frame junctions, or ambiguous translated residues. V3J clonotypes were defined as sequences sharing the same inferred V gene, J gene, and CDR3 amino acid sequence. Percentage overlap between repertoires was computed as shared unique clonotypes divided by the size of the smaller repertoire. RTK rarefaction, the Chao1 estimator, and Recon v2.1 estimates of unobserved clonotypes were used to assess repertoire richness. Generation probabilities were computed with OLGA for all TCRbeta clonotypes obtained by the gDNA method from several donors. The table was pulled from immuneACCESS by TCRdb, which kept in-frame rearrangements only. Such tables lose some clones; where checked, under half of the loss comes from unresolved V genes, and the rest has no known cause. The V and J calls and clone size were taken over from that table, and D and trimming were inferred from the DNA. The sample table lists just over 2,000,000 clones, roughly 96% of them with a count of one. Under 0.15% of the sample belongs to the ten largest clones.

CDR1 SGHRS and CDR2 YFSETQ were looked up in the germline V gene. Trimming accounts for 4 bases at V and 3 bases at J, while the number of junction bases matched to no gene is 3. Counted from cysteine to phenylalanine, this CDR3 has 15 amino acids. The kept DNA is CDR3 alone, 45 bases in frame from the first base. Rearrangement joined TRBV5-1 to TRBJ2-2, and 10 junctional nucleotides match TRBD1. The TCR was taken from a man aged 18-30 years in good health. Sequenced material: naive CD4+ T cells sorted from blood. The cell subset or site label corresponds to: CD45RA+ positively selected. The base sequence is TGCGCCAGCAGCCCGGGACAGGGGCACACCGGGGAGCTGTTTTTT. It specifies CASSPGQGHTGELFF.